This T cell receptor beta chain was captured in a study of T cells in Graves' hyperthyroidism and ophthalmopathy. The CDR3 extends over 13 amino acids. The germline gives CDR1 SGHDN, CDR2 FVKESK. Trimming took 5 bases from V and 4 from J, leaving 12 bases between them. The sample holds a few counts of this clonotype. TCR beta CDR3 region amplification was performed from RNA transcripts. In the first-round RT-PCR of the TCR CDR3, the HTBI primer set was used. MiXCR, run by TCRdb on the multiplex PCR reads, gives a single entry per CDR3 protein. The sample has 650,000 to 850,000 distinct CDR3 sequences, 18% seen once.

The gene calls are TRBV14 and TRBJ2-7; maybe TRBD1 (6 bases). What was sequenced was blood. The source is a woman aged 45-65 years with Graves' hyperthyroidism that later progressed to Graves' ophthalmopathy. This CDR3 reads CASSFGTLYEQYF. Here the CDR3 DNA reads TGTGCCAGCAGCTTCGGGACATTGTACGAGCAGTACTTC.